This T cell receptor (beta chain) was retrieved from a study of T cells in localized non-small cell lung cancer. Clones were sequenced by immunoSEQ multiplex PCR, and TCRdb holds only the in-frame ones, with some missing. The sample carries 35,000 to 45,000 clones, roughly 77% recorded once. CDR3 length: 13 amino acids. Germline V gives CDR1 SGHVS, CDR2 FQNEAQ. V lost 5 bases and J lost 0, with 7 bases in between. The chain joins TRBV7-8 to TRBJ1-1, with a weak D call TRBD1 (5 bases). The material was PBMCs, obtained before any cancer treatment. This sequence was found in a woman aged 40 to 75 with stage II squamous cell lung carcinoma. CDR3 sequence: CASSPRVNTEAFF. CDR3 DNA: TGTGCCAGCAGCCCCAGGGTGAACACTGAAGCTTTCTTT. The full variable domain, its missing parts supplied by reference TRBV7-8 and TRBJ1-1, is GAGVSQSPRYKVAKRGQDVALRCDPISGHVSLFWYQQALGQGPEFLTYFQNEAQLDKSGLPSDRFFAERPEGSVSTLKIQRTQQEDSAVYLCASSPRVNTEAFFGQGTRLTVV.